A selection of T cell receptor beta chains follows, all from one sample in a study of blood T cell repertoires in COVID-19. The table came from immunoSEQ multiplex PCR; TCRdb's copy has only in-frame clones and leaves some out. The sample carries approximately 210,000 clones, approximately 90% recorded once. The sequenced material came from PBMCs or T cells enriched from blood (not recorded which). The receptor set was obtained from a woman younger than 45 who had recovered from COVID-19. Each CDR3 is given with its conserved first and last residue. A D gene is named only where the DNA matches it firmly. Not all rows give a size; the values are once, few, many and, for expanded clones, a class.

TRBV24-1	12	.	TRBJ1-1	.	TGTGCCACCAGGGGGGCTTGGACTGAAGCTTTCTTT	CATRGAWTEAFF
TRBV6-5	14	.	TRBJ1-2	TRBD1	TGTGCCAGCAGTTCCCCAGGGGGGAGCTATGGCTACACCTTC	CASSSPGGSYGYTF
TRBV19	15	.	TRBJ2-2	TRBD2	TGTGCCAGTAGTATTACTAGCGCCAACACCGGGGAGCTGTTTTTT	CASSITSANTGELFF
TRBV2	14	many	TRBJ1-1	TRBD1	TGTGCCAGCAGTTTAACACAGGGGGGAGCTGAAGCTTTCTTT	CASSLTQGGAEAFF
TRBV5-1	13	.	TRBJ1-3	TRBD1	TGCGCCAGCAGCGAACAGGGGGGAAACACCATATATTTT	CASSEQGGNTIYF
TRBV7-2	14	.	TRBJ2-3	.	TGTGCCAGCAGCTCCCTAGGGGACACAGATACGCAGTATTTT	CASSSLGDTDTQYF
TRBV5-4	16	.	TRBJ1-2	TRBD1	TGTGCCAGCAGCTTGGCCCGAGGACAGGGACTAAATGGCTACACCTTC	CASSLARGQGLNGYTF
TRBV13	15	.	TRBJ1-4	.	TGTGCCAGCAGCTTGAGGACCGGGGCTAATGAAAAACTGTTTTTT	CASSLRTGANEKLFF
TRBV13	14	.	TRBJ1-2	.	TGTGCCAGCAGCTCTGGGGCCGCTAACTATGGCTACACCTTC	CASSSGAANYGYTF
TRBV24-1	14	.	TRBJ1-2	.	TGTGCCACCAGTGATGAGTACAGCTTCTATGGCTACACCTTC	CATSDEYSFYGYTF
TRBV4-3	15	.	TRBJ2-5	.	TGCGCCAGCAGCCAAGTGCGGGACCCCCAAGAGACCCAGTACTTC	CASSQVRDPQETQYF
TRBV19	15	few	TRBJ1-5	.	TGTGCCAGTACCCTCGACAGGAGAGTCAATCAGCCCCAGCATTTT	CASTLDRRVNQPQHF
TRBV2	14	.	TRBJ2-3	TRBD2	TGTGCCACCTTTAGCGGGGGTAGCACAGATACGCAGTATTTT	CATFSGGSTDTQYF
TRBV4-3	18	.	TRBJ1-3	.	TGCGCCAGCAGCCAAGATCGAGATCGCAGGGTAGTGGGAAACACCATATATTTT	CASSQDRDRRVVGNTIYF
TRBV19	15	.	TRBJ2-1	TRBD1	TGTGCCAGTAGTACAGCCGGGACAGGGAACAATGAGCAGTTCTTC	CASSTAGTGNNEQFF
TRBV18	14	.	TRBJ2-7	TRBD2	TGTGCCAGCTCACTACACGCGGGAGTCTACGAGCAGTACTTC	CASSLHAGVYEQYF
TRBV13	15	.	TRBJ2-3	TRBD2	TGTGCCAGCAGCCCCTCGACTAGCTTCCCAGATACGCAGTATTTT	CASSPSTSFPDTQYF
TRBV3-1/TRBV3-2	15	few	TRBJ1-2	.	TGTGCCAGCACCCCACCGGGATACAGGGAAGGAGGCTACACCTTC	CASTPPGYREGGYTF
TRBV6-2/TRBV6-3	17	.	TRBJ2-1	TRBD2	TGTGCCAGCAGTTACCCTCCGGGACTAGACGTCCGGTATGAGCAGTTCTTC	CASSYPPGLDVRYEQFF
TRBV6-5	15	.	TRBJ1-5	TRBD1	TGTGCCTGCGGATTGGCAGGGGGAATCAATCAGCCCCAGCATTTT	CACGLAGGINQPQHF
TRBV9	12	.	TRBJ2-1	.	TGTGCCAGCAGCCGGGGGGCCAATGAGCAGTTCTTC	CASSRGANEQFF
TRBV7-3	13	.	TRBJ2-5	.	TGTGCCAGCAGCCCATTAGGGGAAGAGACCCAGTACTTC	CASSPLGEETQYF
TRBV25-1	13	.	TRBJ1-2	.	TGTGCCGCTAAAGCGACGGAAAACTATGGCTACACCTTC	CAAKATENYGYTF
TRBV28	16	.	TRBJ1-2	.	TGTGCCAGCAGAGGCAGAAACCGGGACAATAACTATGGCTACACCTTC	CASRGRNRDNNYGYTF
TRBV7-9	14	.	TRBJ1-4	.	TGTGCCAGCAGCAAACGACAGACTAATGAAAAACTGTTTTTT	CASSKRQTNEKLFF
TRBV2	16	once	TRBJ1-5	TRBD1	TGTGCCAGCAGTCCCGACAGGGTAGATAGCAATCAGCCCCAGCATTTT	CASSPDRVDSNQPQHF
TRBV28	14	few	TRBJ1-2	TRBD1	TGTGCCAGCAGTTTATGGGCAGGGGGCGATGGCTACACCTTC	CASSLWAGGDGYTF
TRBV7-2	15	.	TRBJ1-5	TRBD1	TGTGCCAGCAGCTTAGCTCACAGGGGTAATCAGCCCCAGCATTTT	CASSLAHRGNQPQHF
TRBV29-1	14	.	TRBJ1-4	.	TGCAGCGTTAAGGAGGTGGGGATTGATGAAAAACTGTTTTTT	CSVKEVGIDEKLFF
TRBV5-6	15	few	TRBJ2-7	TRBD1	TGTGCCAGCAGCGTCCGTAGGACAGGCTCTTACGAGCAGTACTTC	CASSVRRTGSYEQYF
TRBV29-1	15	.	TRBJ2-3	.	TGCAGCGTTGAAGATCCCTGGACAGCGGCAGATACGCAGTATTTT	CSVEDPWTAADTQYF
TRBV9	16	.	TRBJ1-3	.	TGTGCCAGCAGCGTATCCCAACAGGGCACTGGAAACACCATATATTTT	CASSVSQQGTGNTIYF
TRBV7-2	15	.	TRBJ2-1	TRBD2	TGTGCCAGCAGCTTAAGACTAGCGGGAGGGTATGAGCAGTTCTTC	CASSLRLAGGYEQFF
TRBV2	13	.	TRBJ1-6	.	TGTGCCAGCAGAGCCAGGGAAAATTCACCCCTCCACTTT	CASRARENSPLHF
TRBV2	12	.	TRBJ1-6	.	TGTGCCAGCAGTACAGGTCGCTCACCCCTCCACTTT	CASSTGRSPLHF
TRBV19	16	once	TRBJ2-3	TRBD2	TGTGCCAGTAGTATGGCCGGTAGCGGGAGCACAGATACGCAGTATTTT	CASSMAGSGSTDTQYF
TRBV10-3	15	.	TRBJ1-2	TRBD1	TGTGCCATCAGTGAAAACAGGGGGTCTAACTATGGCTACACCTTC	CAISENRGSNYGYTF
TRBV6-1	17	.	TRBJ1-2	TRBD1	TGTGCCAGCAGTGAAACAGTGACAGGGGGCGCCGGCTATGGCTACACCTTC	CASSETVTGGAGYGYTF
TRBV7-9	16	.	TRBJ1-6	.	TGTGCCAGCAGCTTAGGCGGGGGCTCCTATAATTCACCCCTCCACTTT	CASSLGGGSYNSPLHF
TRBV20-1	10	few	TRBJ1-1	.	TGCAGTACCCACGGGGAACGCGCTTTCTTT	CSTHGERAFF
TRBV7-9	15	.	TRBJ2-5	.	TGTGCCAGCAGCTTAGGGCTCAGTGACCAAGAGACCCAGTACTTC	CASSLGLSDQETQYF
TRBV5-4	15	few	TRBJ2-3	TRBD2	TGTGCCAGCAGCTCGGGGACTAGCGGGACAGATACGCAGTATTTT	CASSSGTSGTDTQYF
TRBV27	16	.	TRBJ2-3	TRBD2	TGTGCCAGCAGTTCCCGGACTAGCGGGAGTACAGATACGCAGTATTTT	CASSSRTSGSTDTQYF
TRBV6-2/TRBV6-3	13	few	TRBJ1-1	TRBD1	TGTGCCAGCAGCCGTACAGGGGTCACTGAAGCTTTCTTT	CASSRTGVTEAFF
TRBV18	15	.	TRBJ1-2	.	TGTGCCAGCTCACCACCCCGGACTACTAACTATGGCTACACCTTC	CASSPPRTTNYGYTF
TRBV4-1	14	.	TRBJ1-1	.	TGCGCCAGCAGCCTAGGGTCGGGAGGGACTGAAGCTTTCTTT	CASSLGSGGTEAFF
TRBV5-4	13	.	TRBJ1-1	.	TGTGCCAGCAGCCTGGACAGGAACACTGAAGCTTTCTTT	CASSLDRNTEAFF
TRBV5-4	14	.	TRBJ1-1	TRBD1	TGTGCCAGCAGTCGAGGACAGGCGAACACTGAAGCTTTCTTT	CASSRGQANTEAFF
TRBV7-9	17	.	TRBJ1-2	.	TGTGCCAGCAGCCCCTGGGGGACGGGAGAGGCTCTAAAGGGCTACACCTTC	CASSPWGTGEALKGYTF
TRBV5-1	13	.	TRBJ1-1	.	TGCGCCAGCAGCCCTACAGGGAACACTGAAGCTTTCTTT	CASSPTGNTEAFF
TRBV7-6	15	.	TRBJ2-7	TRBD1	TGTGCCAGCAGCCGGGGACAGGTTTTCTCCTACGAGCAGTACTTC	CASSRGQVFSYEQYF
TRBV13	14	.	TRBJ2-1	TRBD2	TGTGCCAGCAGCTTAGCGGGAGGGCTTAATGAGCAGTTCTTC	CASSLAGGLNEQFF
TRBV6-2/TRBV6-3	15	.	TRBJ1-4	TRBD1	TGTGCCAGCAGTTACGTCCAGGGGGTAAATGAAAAACTGTTTTTT	CASSYVQGVNEKLFF
TRBV9	15	once	TRBJ2-2	.	TGTGCCAGCAACGGGGGTATTGGGAACACCGGGGAGCTGTTTTTT	CASNGGIGNTGELFF
TRBV7-8	15	few	TRBJ1-1	TRBD1	TGTGCCAGCAGCTCGAGGGACAGGGCTATGTCTGAAGCTTTCTTT	CASSSRDRAMSEAFF
TRBV27	13	once	TRBJ1-5	.	TGTGCCAGCAGTTGGACGGGGAATCAGCCCCAGCATTTT	CASSWTGNQPQHF
TRBV24-1	17	.	TRBJ2-1	TRBD1	TGTGCCACCAGTGATACTACAACAGGGACAGGGGGGTATGAGCAGTTCTTC	CATSDTTTGTGGYEQFF
TRBV19	14	.	TRBJ1-1	TRBD1	TGTGCCAGTAGTGGGACAGGGGGTCAAACTGAAGCTTTCTTT	CASSGTGGQTEAFF
TRBV25-1	13	.	TRBJ1-2	TRBD1	TGTGCCAGCAGTGTCGGACAGGGTAATGGCTACACCTTC	CASSVGQGNGYTF
TRBV7-2	14	.	TRBJ1-5	.	TGTGCCAGCAGCTTCGACAGATCGAATCAGCCCCAGCATTTT	CASSFDRSNQPQHF